These 27 T cell receptor beta chains were sequenced from one sample in a study of T cell responses to AZD1222 COVID-19 vaccine. TCRdb keeps only in-frame clones here, not all; method: immunoSEQ multiplex PCR. Of about 130,000 clones listed, roughly 89% are singletons. Sequenced here: peripheral blood, sampled 28 days after the second AZD1222 dose. The receptors here all came from an adult who received the AZD1222 COVID-19 vaccine.

In DNA, the CDR3 is TGTGCCAGCAGTTTAGTTCGAGCCTGGGACAGGGAAATCTACGAGCAGTACTTC. Translating gives CASSLVRAWDREIYEQYF. This rearrangement joins TRBV27 to TRBJ2-7; TRBD1 matches 9 bases. Trimming cost V 2 bases and J 3 bases; bases outside gene matches: 14. Germline V CDR1 and CDR2: MNHEY, SMNVEV (reference sequence). This CDR3 has 18 residues.

The J gene is TRBJ2-7, the V gene TRBV5-1; 8 bases are a match to TRBD2. The CDR3 contains 16 residues. V shed 0 bases, J shed 1 base, and the junction held 6 bases outside the gene matches. Germline loops: CDR1 SGHRS, CDR2 YFSETQ. CDR3 loop: CASSLGTSLRSYEQYF. CDR3 DNA sequence: TGCGCCAGCAGCTTGGGGACTAGCCTCCGATCCTACGAGCAGTACTTC. Filled out from reference TRBV5-1 and TRBJ2-7, the complete variable domain reads KAGVTQTPRYLIKTRGQQVTLSCSPISGHRSVSWYQQTPGQGLQFLFEYFSETQRNKGNFPGRFSGRQFSNSRSEMNVSTLELGDSALYLCASSLGTSLRSYEQYFGPGTRLTVT.

Points on this clone: At the DNA level, this CDR3 is encoded by other sequences in the same sample as well. The V gene is TRBV9, the J gene TRBJ1-1; D remains unclear. The CDR3 is 13 amino acids. Trimming stripped 0 bases from V and 3 bases from J, with 6 bases between. Looked up from germline, CDR1 is SGDLS and CDR2 is YYNGEE. CDR3 region: CASSVGQDTEAFF. CDR3 DNA: TGTGCCAGCAGCGTAGGGCAGGACACTGAAGCTTTCTTT.

In its sample, this clone was seen a few times. The chain couples TRBV7-2 to TRBJ2-2; 8 nucleotides line up with TRBD2. V lost 5 bases to trimming and J lost 4 bases; unmatched junction nucleotides: 6. Germline CDR1 SGHTA, CDR2 FQGNSA. This CDR3 spans 15 amino acids. CDR3 sequence reads: CASSPSGRGTGELFF. The CDR3 DNA reads TGTGCCAGCAGCCCGAGCGGGAGAGGCACCGGGGAGCTGTTTTTT. Full variable domain (outside the CDR3, taken from reference TRBV7-2 and TRBJ2-2): GAGVSQSPSNKVTEKGKDVELRCDPISGHTALYWYRQSLGQGLEFLIYFQGNSAPDKSGLPSDRFSAERTGGSVSTLTIQRTQQEDSAVYLCASSPSGRGTGELFFGEGSRLTVL.

The rearrangement joins TRBV19 to TRBJ1-6; D unresolved. The CDR3 totals 16 residues. V was cut by 5 bases and J by 3 bases, with 14 bases left in between. Per the germline V gene, CDR1 is LNHDA and CDR2 is SQIVND (reference sequence). CDR3 residues: CASSENRAFYNSPLHF. CDR3 nucleotides: TGTGCCAGTAGTGAGAACCGGGCCTTCTATAATTCACCCCTCCACTTT.

The chain links TRBV28 to TRBJ1-5; possibly TRBD1 for D (5 bases). This CDR3 has 13 amino acids. Trimming left V 3 bases short and J 4 bases short, with 7 bases between. The V gene's germline CDR1 is MDHEN and CDR2 SYDVKM. CDR3 sequence: CASSLQGNQPQHF. The CDR3 nucleotides read TGTGCCAGCAGTTTGCAGGGAAATCAGCCCCAGCATTTT. The full variable domain, completed using reference TRBV28 and TRBJ1-5, is DVKVTQSSRYLVKRTGEKVFLECVQDMDHENMFWYRQDPGLGLRLIYFSYDVKMKEKGDIPEGYSVSREKKERFSLILESASTNQTSMYLCASSLQGNQPQHFGDGTRLSIL.

The DNA for the CDR3 is TGTGCCAGCAGCTTAAGGGGGAGTACATTGCGGAGGACTGAAGCTTTCTTT. Its protein product is CASSLRGSTLRRTEAFF. The chain employs TRBV7-3 and TRBJ1-1; D possibly corresponds to TRBD1 (5 bases). This CDR3 comprises 17 residues. Trimming pared 1 base from V and 5 bases from J, leaving 20 bases between. In germline, CDR1 is SGHTA, CDR2 FQGTGA.

The V and J genes are TRBV15 and TRBJ2-7; 8 bases are shared with TRBD2. Trimming cost V 4 bases and J 4 bases; bases outside gene matches: 3. The CDR3 is 13 residues long. CDR1 and CDR2 (germline): LNHNV, YYDKDF (reference sequence). This CDR3 reads CATSKKREYEQYF. CDR3 sequence (DNA): TGTGCCACCAGCAAGAAGCGGGAGTACGAGCAGTACTTC.

The chain combines TRBV9 with TRBJ2-1; D not resolved. Germline V gene lookup returns CDR1 SGDLS and CDR2 YYNGEE. The CDR3 totals 15 residues. V dropped 0 bases and J dropped 2 bases, with 9 bases sitting between them. This CDR3 is CASSVDAGPYNEQFF. The DNA of the CDR3 is TGTGCCAGCAGCGTAGACGCAGGTCCCTACAATGAGCAGTTCTTC.

The CDR3 sequence: CASSRRQAEAEAFF. The CDR3 DNA follows: TGTGCCAGCAGCAGACGACAGGCGGAGGCTGAAGCTTTCTTT. The chain links TRBV7-2 to TRBJ1-1; D is perhaps TRBD1 (6 bases). CDR3 size: 14 residues. Trimming left V 5 bases short and J 6 bases short, with 16 bases between. Germline V gene lookup returns CDR1 SGHTA and CDR2 FQGNSA.

V gene TRBV5-1 combines with J gene TRBJ2-7; TRBD2 aligns across 11 bases. Germline-derived CDR1 and CDR2 are SGHRS and YFSETQ. The CDR3 consists of 14 residues. The J segment lost 3 bases and the V segment lost 2 bases, leaving 1 base of the junction unmatched. The CDR3 bases are TGCGCCAGCAGCTTCACTAGCGGGAGCTACGAGCAGTACTTC. Its protein product is CASSFTSGSYEQYF. Full variable domain (outside the CDR3, taken from reference TRBV5-1 and TRBJ2-7): KAGVTQTPRYLIKTRGQQVTLSCSPISGHRSVSWYQQTPGQGLQFLFEYFSETQRNKGNFPGRFSGRQFSNSRSEMNVSTLELGDSALYLCASSFTSGSYEQYFGPGTRLTVT.

The rearrangement uses TRBV7-9 and TRBJ1-6; D gene unclear. Germline V lookup: CDR1 SEHNR, CDR2 FQNEAQ (reference sequence). The CDR3 totals 16 residues. V lost 0 bases, J lost 5 bases, and 11 bases lay in between. CDR3 residues: CASSLAGGSNNSPLHF. DNA of the CDR3: TGTGCCAGCAGCTTAGCGGGAGGGAGCAATAATTCACCCCTCCACTTT. The full variable domain, with the rest looked up from reference TRBV7-9 and TRBJ1-6, is DTGVSQNPRHKITKRGQNVTFRCDPISEHNRLYWYRQTLGQGPEFLTYFQNEAQLEKSRLLSDRFSAERPKGSFSTLEIQRTEQGDSAMYLCASSLAGGSNNSPLHFGNGTRLTVT.

The chain recombines TRBV10-3 with TRBJ2-5; TRBD2 is a possible D gene (7 bases). The length of the CDR3 is 15 residues. Trimming left V 3 bases short and J 4 bases short, with 15 bases between. Germline CDR1 and CDR2: ENHRY and SYGVKD. This CDR3 reads CAISDGGRGGETQYF. CDR3 coding DNA: TGTGCCATCAGTGATGGGGGAAGGGGGGGAGAGACCCAGTACTTC.

The chain links TRBV15 to TRBJ2-1; 7 bases align to TRBD2. CDR1 is LNHNV, CDR2 YYDKDF, per germline (reference sequence). The ends lost 0 bases at V and 8 bases at J; junction bases unmatched: 4. This CDR3 contains 14 residues. The CDR3 region has the DNA TGTGCCACCAGCAGAGAATACCTAGCGGATGAGCAGTTCTTC. As protein: CATSREYLADEQFF.

The chain joins TRBV7-2 to TRBJ2-1; 13 nucleotides match TRBD2. J gave up 7 bases and V 4 bases, and 1 base lay outside the gene matches. Germline-derived CDR1 and CDR2 are SGHTA and FQGNSA. CDR3 size: 14 residues. In DNA, the CDR3 is TGTGCCAGCAGCTCGACTAGCGGGGGGAATGAGCAGTTCTTC. It is translated as CASSSTSGGNEQFF.

The gene calls are TRBV28 and TRBJ2-1, with TRBD2 as a possible D gene (6 bases). This CDR3 spans 17 amino acids. The ends were cut back, 5 bases at V and 8 bases at J, with 25 bases in the middle. Germline CDR1 MDHEN, CDR2 SYDVKM. As DNA, the CDR3 is TGTGCCAGCAGTCTCGACCGGGGTTGGCGGGACGGCGATGAGCAGTTCTTC. Its protein product is CASSLDRGWRDGDEQFF.

The chain carries TRBV6-2 or TRBV6-3 and TRBJ2-1; 9 positions match TRBD1. The CDR3 is made up of 14 amino acids. CDR1 and CDR2 (germline): MNHEY, SVGEGT. V dropped 5 bases and J dropped 4; count of bases not matched to a gene: 3. CDR3 residues: CASSGTGTYNEQFF. DNA of the CDR3: TGTGCCAGCAGTGGGACAGGGACTTACAATGAGCAGTTCTTC.

This clone was counted only a few times. CDR3 sequence reads: CASSLWRGSSYNEQFF. DNA of the CDR3: TGTGCCAGCAGTTTATGGCGCGGGAGCTCCTACAATGAGCAGTTCTTC. The V call is TRBV28, the J call TRBJ2-1; TRBD2 matches at 7 bases. The ends lost 0 bases at V and 0 bases at J; junction bases unmatched: 2. Germline CDR1 MDHEN, CDR2 SYDVKM. CDR3 length: 16 residues.

The V gene is TRBV7-2, the J gene TRBJ1-3; D call uncertain. In germline, CDR1 is SGHTA, CDR2 FQGNSA. V lost 4 bases and J 4 bases, leaving 14 bases between the germline ends. The CDR3 totals 15 residues. Here the CDR3 reads CASSSSGISGNTIYF. The CDR3 bases are TGTGCCAGCAGCTCCTCGGGGATATCAGGAAACACCATATATTTT.

CDR3 residues: CARSLRDGTYEQYF. CDR3 coding DNA: TGTGCCAGAAGCTTACGGGACGGCACCTACGAGCAGTACTTC. This sequence joins TRBV5-3 and TRBJ2-7; D is tentatively TRBD1 or TRBD2 (5 bases each). TRBV5-3 is an ORF, with its function uncertain. The V end lost 2 bases, the J end lost 2 bases, and 11 bases lay between the germline ends. The CDR3 is 14 amino acids.

This clone has a single count. V is TRBV7-6 and J is TRBJ1-3; 8 nucleotides line up with TRBD1. This CDR3 spans 14 amino acids. J gave up 9 bases and V 5 bases, and 9 bases lay outside the gene matches. Germline V gene lookup returns CDR1 SGHVS and CDR2 FNYEAQ. CDR3 bases: TGTGCCAGCAGCGTCGGGACAGGAAGTAGCACCATATATTTT. This sequence encodes CASSVGTGSSTIYF.

V gene TRBV11-3 combines with J gene TRBJ1-1; no clear D. The CDR3 length is 16 residues. Germline CDR1 is SGHNT and CDR2 is YENEEA. Trimming left V 3 bases short and J 0 bases short, with 14 bases between. CDR3 bases: TGTGCCAGCAGCTTCCGGACGGAGATCTTGAACACTGAAGCTTTCTTT. This sequence encodes CASSFRTEILNTEAFF.

The rearrangement joins TRBV30 to TRBJ1-6; D is undetermined. Germline CDR1 reads GTSNPN; CDR2 reads SVGIG (reference sequence). The CDR3 has 11 residues. V lost 5 bases, J lost 9 bases, and 8 bases lay in between. The CDR3 sequence: CAWGNGSPLHF. CDR3 DNA: TGTGCCTGGGGGAATGGTTCACCCCTCCACTTT.

This rearrangement joins TRBV7-9 to TRBJ2-5, with 12 bases aligning to TRBD1. Trimming took 5 bases from V and 5 from J; bases not matched to a gene: 9. Germline values: CDR1 SEHNR, CDR2 FQNEAQ (reference sequence). This CDR3 is 16 amino acids long. This CDR3 is CASSKPGQGARETQYF. The CDR3, as DNA: TGTGCCAGCAGCAAACCGGGACAGGGGGCGAGGGAGACCCAGTACTTC.

The chain uses TRBV6-1 and TRBJ1-5; D not certain. The CDR3 has 15 amino acids. The V and J ends lost 1 base and 0 bases respectively, with 7 bases between them. Looked up from germline, CDR1 is MNHNS and CDR2 is SASEGT. CDR3: CASSEEGYSNQPQHF. Here the CDR3 DNA reads TGTGCCAGCAGTGAAGAGGGTTATAGCAATCAGCCCCAGCATTTT.

J is TRBJ1-5 and V is TRBV19; no clear D gene. This CDR3 region has 12 residues. CDR1 is LNHDA and CDR2 is SQIVND in the germline V gene (reference sequence). V was trimmed by 7 bases and J by 7 bases, leaving 11 bases between them. As DNA, the CDR3 is TGTGCCAGTAATTTCGTCCGGCAGCCCCAGCATTTT. This encodes CASNFVRQPQHF.

V and J are TRBV19 and TRBJ1-5; 11 nucleotides align to TRBD1. The CDR3 runs 15 residues. The V gene end was trimmed by 6 bases and the J gene end by 7 bases; junction bases not matched to a gene: 8. The germline CDR1 and CDR2 sequences are LNHDA and SQIVND (reference sequence). The CDR3, as DNA: TGTGCCAGTAGCTCCGGACAGGGGGCTGGACAGCCCCAGCATTTT. Translating gives CASSSGQGAGQPQHF.